This T cell receptor (beta chain) was documented in a study of T cells in localized non-small cell lung cancer. The assay was immunoSEQ multiplex PCR, and TCRdb's table has in-frame clones only and misses some. The table has about 33,000 clones, under 90% seen once. Study conclusions and caveats: Greater blood T cell density accompanied longer overall survival. Among the tissues sampled, uninvolved adjacent lung had the highest T cell clonality, above tumor.

Note on this clone: The antigen is undetermined.

CDR3 size: 12 residues. Trimming stripped 5 bases from V and 5 bases from J, with 9 bases between. Germline assignment: CDR1 MDHEN and CDR2 SYDVKM. Specimen: peripheral blood, collected before any cancer treatment. The sequence was obtained from a male donor aged 60 or older with stage III lung adenocarcinoma. The V call is TRBV28, the J call TRBJ1-1, with D tentatively TRBD1 (5 bases). The CDR3 loop is CASSDQGTEAFF. CDR3 bases: TGTGCCAGCAGTGACCAGGGAACTGAAGCTTTCTTT.